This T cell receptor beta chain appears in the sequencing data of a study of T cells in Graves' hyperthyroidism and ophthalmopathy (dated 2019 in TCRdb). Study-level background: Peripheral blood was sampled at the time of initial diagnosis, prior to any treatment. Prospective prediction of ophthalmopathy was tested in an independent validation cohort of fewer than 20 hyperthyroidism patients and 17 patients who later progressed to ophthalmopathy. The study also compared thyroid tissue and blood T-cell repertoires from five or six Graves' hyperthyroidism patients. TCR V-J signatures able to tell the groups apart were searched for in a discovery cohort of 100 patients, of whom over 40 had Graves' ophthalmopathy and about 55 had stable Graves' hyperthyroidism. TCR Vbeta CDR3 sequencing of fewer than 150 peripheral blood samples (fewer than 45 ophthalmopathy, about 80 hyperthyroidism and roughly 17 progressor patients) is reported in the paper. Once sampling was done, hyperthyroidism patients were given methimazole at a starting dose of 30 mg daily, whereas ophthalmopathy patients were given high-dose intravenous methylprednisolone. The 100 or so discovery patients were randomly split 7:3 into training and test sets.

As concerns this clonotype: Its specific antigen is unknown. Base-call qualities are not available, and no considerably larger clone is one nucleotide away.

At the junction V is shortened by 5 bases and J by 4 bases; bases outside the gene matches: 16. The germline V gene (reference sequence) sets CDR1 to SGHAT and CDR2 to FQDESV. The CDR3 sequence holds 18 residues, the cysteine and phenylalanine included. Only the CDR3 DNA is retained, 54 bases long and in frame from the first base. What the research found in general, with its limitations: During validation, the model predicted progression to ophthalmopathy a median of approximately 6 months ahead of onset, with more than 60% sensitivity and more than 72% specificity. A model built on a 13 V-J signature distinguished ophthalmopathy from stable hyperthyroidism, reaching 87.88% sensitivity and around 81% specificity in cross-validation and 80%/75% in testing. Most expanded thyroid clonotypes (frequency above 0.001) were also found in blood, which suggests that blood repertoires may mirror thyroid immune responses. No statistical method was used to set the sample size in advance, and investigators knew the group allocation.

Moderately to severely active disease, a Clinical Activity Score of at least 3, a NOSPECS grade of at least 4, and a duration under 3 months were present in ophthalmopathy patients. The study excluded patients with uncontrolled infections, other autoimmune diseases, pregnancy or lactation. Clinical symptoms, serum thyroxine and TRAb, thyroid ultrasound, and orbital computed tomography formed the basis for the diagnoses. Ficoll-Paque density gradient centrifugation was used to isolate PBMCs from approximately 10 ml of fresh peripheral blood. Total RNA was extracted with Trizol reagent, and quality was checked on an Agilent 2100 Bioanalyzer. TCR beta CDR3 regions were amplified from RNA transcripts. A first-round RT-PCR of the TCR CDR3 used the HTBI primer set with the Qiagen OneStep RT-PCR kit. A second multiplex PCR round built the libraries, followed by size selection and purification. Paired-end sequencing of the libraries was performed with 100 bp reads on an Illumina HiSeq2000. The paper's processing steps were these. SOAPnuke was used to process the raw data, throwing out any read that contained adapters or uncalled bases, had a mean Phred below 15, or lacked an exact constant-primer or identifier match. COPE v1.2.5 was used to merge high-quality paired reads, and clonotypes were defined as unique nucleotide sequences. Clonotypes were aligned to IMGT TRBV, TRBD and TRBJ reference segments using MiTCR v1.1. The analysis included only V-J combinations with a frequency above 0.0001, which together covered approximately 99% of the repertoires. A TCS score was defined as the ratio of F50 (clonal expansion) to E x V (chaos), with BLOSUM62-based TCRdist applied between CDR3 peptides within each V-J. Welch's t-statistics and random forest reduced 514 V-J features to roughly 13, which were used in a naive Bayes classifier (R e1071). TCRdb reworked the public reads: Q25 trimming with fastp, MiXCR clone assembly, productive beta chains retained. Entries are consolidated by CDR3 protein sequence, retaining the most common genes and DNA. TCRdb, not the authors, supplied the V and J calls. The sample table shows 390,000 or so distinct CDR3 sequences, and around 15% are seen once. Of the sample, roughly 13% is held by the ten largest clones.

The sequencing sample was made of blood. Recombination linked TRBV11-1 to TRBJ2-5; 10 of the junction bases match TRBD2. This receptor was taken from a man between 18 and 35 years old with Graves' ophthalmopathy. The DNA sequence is TGTGCCAGCAGCACCGGGACTAGCGTCCTTCCGAAGGGAGAGACCCAGTACTTC. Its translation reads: CASSTGTSVLPKGETQYF.